The clone carrying this TCR beta chain was seen only a few times. V was cut by 5 bases and J by 7 bases, with 18 bases left in between. This CDR3 is built from 14 residues. Germline V gives CDR1 MNHEY, CDR2 SMNVEV (reference sequence). This entry comes from a study of patients and donors after allogeneic stem cell transplantation. TCRdb passed the RT-PCR reads through MiXCR, listing each CDR3 protein once. The table shows some 960,000 distinct CDR3 sequences, with 18% occurring only once. The specimen sequenced was blood, either unsorted or a sorted T cell fraction (not recorded which). The source is a human donor who was either an allogeneic HSCT recipient or a stem cell or donor lymphocyte infusion donor (not recorded which). It is not recorded whose cells these are; they may come from a transplant donor. The V call is TRBV27, the J call TRBJ2-7; possibly TRBD2 for D (7 bases). CDR3 loop: CASSPRGAKGEQYF. The DNA for the CDR3 is TGTGCCAGCAGTCCCCGGGGGGCCAAAGGGGAGCAGTACTTC.